One and the same sample provided the 24 T cell receptor beta chains below, sequenced in a study of shared clonotypes between healthy human individuals. The protocol was immunoSEQ multiplex PCR, while the TCRdb copy is restricted to in-frame clones and leaves out a portion. The data show roughly 1,100,000 clones, more than 65% seen once. The sample comprised memory CD4+ T cells sorted from blood. Subset here: CD45RA-negative fraction. These receptors originate from a man aged 18 to 35 in good health.

The rearrangement joins TRBV2 to TRBJ2-7; 7 nucleotides agree with TRBD2. Germline CDR1 reads SNHLY; CDR2 reads FYNNEI. CDR3 size: 16 residues. The ends lost 6 bases at V and 3 bases at J; junction bases unmatched: 14. Here the CDR3 DNA reads TGTGCCAGCAGCCGGGCCCCTAGCGGAAGCCTCTACGAGCAGTACTTC. It specifies CASSRAPSGSLYEQYF.

The chain couples TRBV4-1 to TRBJ1-2, with D unclear. The ends were cut back, 0 bases at V and 1 base at J, with 6 bases in the middle. Per the germline V gene, CDR1 is MGHRA and CDR2 is YSYEKL. This CDR3 comprises 14 residues. The CDR3 protein is CASSQDRFNYGYTF. The CDR3 coding sequence is TGCGCCAGCAGCCAAGACAGGTTTAACTATGGCTACACCTTC.

The chain uses TRBV19 and TRBJ1-2; possible D gene TRBD1, 6 bases. The germline V gene has CDR1 LNHDA and CDR2 SQIVND (reference sequence). CDR3 length equals 12 residues. The V end lost 5 bases, the J end lost 7 bases, and 11 bases lay between the germline ends. This CDR3 reads CASSQQGGGYTF. CDR3 bases: TGTGCCAGTAGTCAACAGGGAGGTGGCTACACCTTC. Together with reference TRBV19 and TRBJ1-2, the CDR3 gives the full variable domain: DGGITQSPKYLFRKEGQNVTLSCEQNLNHDAMYWYRQDPGQGLRLIYYSQIVNDFQKGDIAEGYSVSREKKESFPLTVTSAQKNPTAFYLCASSQQGGGYTFGSGTRLTVV.

This rearrangement joins TRBV25-1 to TRBJ1-1; no definite D call. The V end lost 5 bases, the J end lost 0 bases, and 13 bases lay between the germline ends. The CDR3 extends over 15 amino acids. CDR1 and CDR2 (germline): MGHDK, SYGVNS. The CDR3 spells CASSPQYQLNTEAFF. The DNA for the CDR3 is TGTGCCAGCAGTCCCCAGTACCAGTTGAACACTGAAGCTTTCTTT.

This clone was seen many times. At one end the junction does not follow the germline gene, possibly because of a read error. The same CDR3 also results from other DNA sequences found in this sample. The CDR3 nucleotides read TGTGCCAGCAGCATTAGCACCGATACGCAGTATTTT. As protein: CASSISTDTQYF. This chain joins TRBV7-9 and TRBJ2-3; D is undetermined. The CDR3 totals 12 residues. Germline lookup yields CDR1 SEHNR and CDR2 FQNEAQ (reference sequence). Full variable domain (missing parts from reference TRBV7-9 and TRBJ2-3): DTGVSQNPRHKITKRGQNVTFRCDPISEHNRLYWYRQTLGQGPEFLTYFQNEAQLEKSRLLSDRFSAERPKGSFSTLEIQRTEQGDSAMYLCASSISTDTQYFGPGTRLTVL.

Here the CDR3 reads CASSEGRTYEQYF. Here the CDR3 DNA reads TGCGCCAGCAGTGAGGGGCGCACCTACGAGCAGTACTTC. The genes are TRBV10-1 and TRBJ2-7; D not resolved. The germline V gene has CDR1 WNHNN and CDR2 SYGVQD (reference sequence). Trimming stripped 2 bases from V and 2 bases from J, with 7 bases between. This CDR3 region has 13 residues.

The chain carries TRBV5-5 and TRBJ2-2, with TRBD1 matching 7 bases. CDR3 length: 15 residues. V lost 5 bases and J lost 2; bases outside the gene matches: 6. Germline values: CDR1 SGHKS, CDR2 YYEKEE (reference sequence). The CDR3 nucleotides read TGTGCCAGCAGGCCGGGACAGCGAAACACCGGGGAGCTGTTTTTT. Translating gives CASRPGQRNTGELFF.

The chain employs TRBV27 and TRBJ2-7, with D possibly matching TRBD2 (5 bases). Trimming took 6 bases from V and 6 from J, leaving 18 bases between them. The CDR3 contains 14 residues. Per germline, CDR1 MNHEY and CDR2 SMNVEV (reference sequence). This CDR3 is CASRTTTMAGEQYF. The CDR3 bases are TGTGCCAGCAGGACTACCACCATGGCCGGCGAGCAGTACTTC.

This clone was recorded a few times. The chain uses TRBV30 and TRBJ1-4; unclear D gene. V lost 1 base and J 12 bases, leaving 12 bases between the germline ends. The germline gives CDR1 GTSNPN, CDR2 SVGIG (reference sequence). This CDR3 has 12 amino acids. This CDR3 reads CAWSELAAELFF. As DNA, the CDR3 is TGTGCCTGGAGTGAACTGGCGGCGGAACTGTTTTTT.

The J gene is TRBJ1-2, the V gene TRBV27, with 11 bases aligning to TRBD1. The CDR3 runs to 14 residues. The ends lost 5 bases at V and 7 bases at J; junction bases unmatched: 6. In germline, CDR1 is MNHEY, CDR2 SMNVEV (reference sequence). The CDR3 spells CASSTWTGGSGYTF. CDR3 in DNA: TGTGCCAGCAGTACTTGGACAGGGGGCTCTGGCTACACCTTC.

The V gene is TRBV7-2, the J gene TRBJ1-5; 7 bases line up with TRBD1. Germline CDR1 and CDR2: SGHTA and FQGNSA. This CDR3 has 15 amino acids. The V and J ends lost 5 bases and 4 bases, in that order; junction bases with no gene match: 8. The chain's CDR3 is CASSLMTGTNQPQHF. The CDR3 DNA reads TGTGCCAGCAGCCTAATGACAGGGACTAATCAGCCCCAGCATTTT. The variable domain in full, with the rest retrieved from reference TRBV7-2 and TRBJ1-5, is GAGVSQSPSNKVTEKGKDVELRCDPISGHTALYWYRQSLGQGLEFLIYFQGNSAPDKSGLPSDRFSAERTGGSVSTLTIQRTQQEDSAVYLCASSLMTGTNQPQHFGDGTRLSIL.

A few counts support this clone. The chain joins TRBV10-2 to TRBJ1-2, with TRBD1 matching 9 bases. The trim removed 1 base at V and 8 bases at J, leaving 14 bases unmatched. The CDR3 extends over 17 amino acids. Germline lookup yields CDR1 WSHSY and CDR2 SAAADI. CDR3 nucleotides: TGCGCCAGCAGTGAGTTAATCCGGGACAGGGATAGTAGAGGCTACACCTTC. Its translation is CASSELIRDRDSRGYTF.

This clone was seen a single time. This chain uses TRBV21-1 with TRBJ2-5. TRBV21-1 is described as a pseudogene. The CDR3 runs 19 residues. The CDR3 loop reads CASSTHRRQMILNAETQYF. The CDR3 DNA follows: TGTGCCAGCAGCACCCACCGTCGTCAGATGATTTTAAACGCGGAGACCCAGTACTTC.

About this clone: The same CDR3 also results from other DNA sequences found in this sample. This chain connects TRBV18 to TRBJ1-2; no clear D. The CDR3 sequence is 13 residues long. The germline CDR1 and CDR2 sequences are KGHSH and LQKENI. The V end lost 3 bases, the J end lost 2 bases, and 7 bases lay between the germline ends. Here the CDR3 DNA reads TGTGCCAGCTCACCCGACACCAACTATGGCTACACCTTC. Translated: CASSPDTNYGYTF.

In its sample, this clone was seen a few times. The chain uses TRBV2 and TRBJ2-5; 10 bases are a match to TRBD1. The germline V gene has CDR1 SNHLY and CDR2 FYNNEI. After removal of 5 bases from V and 5 bases from J, the junction contained 8 bases not matched to a gene. This CDR3 comprises 15 residues. CDR3 nucleotides: TGTGCCAGCAGTCCGGGACAGGGGAAGCTGGAGACCCAGTACTTC. It codes for CASSPGQGKLETQYF.

The table lists this clone with a count of one. The V and J genes are TRBV11-2 and TRBJ1-5; a possible D gene is TRBD1 (5 bases). V lost 0 bases, J lost 7 bases, and 13 bases lay in between. The V gene's germline CDR1 is SGHAT and CDR2 FQNNGV. The CDR3 is 15 residues long. In nucleotides, the CDR3 is TGTGCCAGCAGCTTAGATGGGGGGGAGGGACAGCCCCAGCATTTT. The encoded protein is CASSLDGGEGQPQHF.

This clone has more than one count but fewer than ten. The chain has TRBV11-3 and TRBJ1-1; weak D call: TRBD1 (5 bases). Trimming left V 5 bases short and J 9 bases short, with 16 bases between. Per germline, CDR1 SGHNT and CDR2 YENEEA. CDR3 length equals 13 residues. This chain's CDR3 is CASSQGPSGQAFF. The CDR3 coding sequence is TGTGCCAGCAGCCAAGGCCCGTCAGGGCAAGCTTTCTTT.

CDR3 sequence reads: CASSYSFRETQYF. The DNA for the CDR3 is TGTGCCAGCAGTTACAGTTTCCGAGAGACCCAGTACTTC. This chain connects TRBV6-5 to TRBJ2-5; D is unclear. Germline V gene lookup returns CDR1 MNHEY and CDR2 SVGAGI. Between the trimmed V and J ends, which lost 2 bases and 4 bases, there was a span of 8 bases. The CDR3 runs to 13 residues.

The CDR3 loop is CASSLSGREVTNEKLFF. As DNA, the CDR3 is TGTGCCAGCAGTTTATCCGGCAGGGAGGTTACTAATGAAAAACTGTTTTTT. The rearrangement links TRBV28 to TRBJ1-4; D is possibly TRBD1 (5 bases). This CDR3 spans 17 amino acids. Germline V CDR1 and CDR2: MDHEN, SYDVKM. Trimming pared 1 base from V and 2 bases from J, leaving 14 bases between.

This chain joins TRBV11-2 and TRBJ2-3; unclear D gene. This CDR3 is built from 15 residues. CDR1 and CDR2 (germline): SGHAT, FQNNGV. Trimming removed 0 bases from V and 2 bases from J, with 9 bases in between. The CDR3 DNA sequence: TGTGCCAGCAGCTTAGACACGACAACCACAGATACGCAGTATTTT. As protein: CASSLDTTTTDTQYF.

V gene TRBV27 combines with J gene TRBJ2-2; D gene uncertain. Trimming pared 0 bases from V and 5 bases from J, leaving 4 bases between. CDR3 length: 13 residues. Germline assignment: CDR1 MNHEY and CDR2 SMNVEV (reference sequence). The CDR3 loop reads CASSLSGTGELFF. CDR3 DNA sequence: TGTGCCAGCAGTTTATCAGGGACCGGGGAGCTGTTTTTT.

Only a few counts were recorded for this clone. This rearrangement joins TRBV11-2 to TRBJ2-7; D possibly corresponds to TRBD2 (5 bases). Trimming removed 3 bases at V and 0 bases at J, with 15 bases between. The CDR3 runs 16 residues. Germline loops: CDR1 SGHAT, CDR2 FQNNGV. The CDR3 sequence: CASSLVLTTYSYEQYF. The CDR3 bases are TGTGCCAGCAGCTTGGTTTTGACTACCTACTCCTACGAGCAGTACTTC.

This clone was picked up a small number of times. The V gene is TRBV27, the J gene TRBJ2-2; D perhaps matches TRBD1 (5 bases). Germline CDR1 MNHEY, CDR2 SMNVEV (reference sequence). Trimming pared 4 bases from V and 0 bases from J, leaving 9 bases between. The CDR3 loop spans 15 amino acids. CDR3 bases: TGTGCCAGCAGTTCCGCAGGGTCGAACACCGGGGAGCTGTTTTTT. It specifies CASSSAGSNTGELFF.

The rearrangement links TRBV19 to TRBJ2-5, with D perhaps assigned TRBD1 or TRBD2 (5 bases each). Trimming shortened V by 5 bases and J by 5 bases, and 27 bases separated the two germline ends. CDR1 is LNHDA and CDR2 is SQIVND in the germline V gene (reference sequence). There are 18 residues in the CDR3. In DNA form, the CDR3 reads TGTGCCAGTAGTCGTCCCAGGGCGCGCCTCCGGGATCCGGAGACCCAGTACTTC. It yields the protein CASSRPRARLRDPETQYF.